This T cell receptor beta chain was sequenced in a study of blood T cell repertoires in COVID-19. Original handling: Amplification of reference gene primers provided the estimated nucleated cell counts. The method was immunoSEQ multiplex PCR; TCRdb's version includes in-frame clones alone and lacks a portion of them. V, J and clone size were drawn from that table, and D and trimming were deduced from the DNA. The data hold hundreds of thousands of clones, with more than 70% observed a single time. The CDR3 is 13 amino acids. Trimming shortened V by 4 bases and J by 0 bases, and 8 bases separated the two germline ends. The germline gives CDR1 SGHDT, CDR2 YYEEEE.

The chain couples TRBV5-6 to TRBJ2-7; D is uncertain. Sequencing input: peripheral blood. This TCR came from a woman between 45 and 65 years old with acute or convalescent COVID-19. The CDR3 DNA reads as TGTGCCAGCAGCAGCGTTAGCTCCTACGAGCAGTACTTC. It is translated as CASSSVSSYEQYF.